This T cell receptor (beta chain) was observed in a study of post-analysis software for immune sequencing data. Whole-study findings and limits: Included in a set of roughly five TRBV segments more frequent in patients than controls were TRBV5-6, TRBV5-1 and TRBV20-1.

A note on this clonotype: As yet, its antigen is unknown.

This CDR3 spans 15 amino acids. Per germline, CDR1 WNHNN and CDR2 SYGVQD (reference sequence). V dropped 6 bases and J dropped 4; count of bases not matched to a gene: 6. Presence of unique molecular identifiers characterized the TCR beta cDNA libraries. TCRdb ran MiXCR on the PCR reads and lists one entry per CDR3 protein. The table includes fewer than 600,000 distinct CDR3 sequences, 45% detected once. Sequencing was done on a sample of blood. The source is a girl between 10 and 17 years old with multiple sclerosis. The chain employs TRBV10-1 and TRBJ2-7; 13 nucleotides agree with TRBD2. The CDR3: CASREGTSGDYEQYF. Written as DNA, the CDR3 is TGCGCCAGCAGGGAGGGGACTAGCGGGGATTACGAGCAGTACTTC.